This is a list of T cell receptor beta chains from one sample in a study of early T cells in non-severe SARS-CoV-2 infection. TCRdb reprocessed the 5' RACE reads via MiXCR and lists one record per CDR3 protein. The repertoire holds tens of thousands of distinct CDR3 sequences, with roughly 12% as singletons. Material: whole blood, obtained at baseline. These receptors all come from an adult who was a healthcare worker with PCR-confirmed SARS-CoV-2 infection or an uninfected control (not recorded which). Both conserved end residues are part of each CDR3. A D gene is named only where the DNA matches it firmly. The size of a clone is reported for some rows only, either as once, few or many, or as a class for expanded clones.

D gene	V gene	clone size	CDR3 length	J gene	CDR3 DNA	CDR3 protein
TRBD2	TRBV2	many	13	TRBJ2-1	TGTGCCAGCACCGCCGGACTAGCGGAGAGACCGTTCTTC	CASTAGLAERPFF
TRBD1	TRBV27	few	17	TRBJ1-6	TGTGCCAGCAGTCCGCACTACTGGACAGGAGTAAATTCACCCCTCCACTTT	CASSPHYWTGVNSPLHF
TRBD2	TRBV19	.	17	TRBJ2-1	TGTGCCAGTAGTCCTAGTAGGGCGGGGGGCTCCTACAATGAGCAGTTCTTC	CASSPSRAGGSYNEQFF
TRBD1	TRBV12-3/TRBV12-4	many	15	TRBJ2-2	TGTGCCAGCAGTCTTTACAGGGGGAGAACCGGGGAGCTGTTTTTT	CASSLYRGRTGELFF
TRBD1	TRBV29-1	many	15	TRBJ2-3	TGCAGCCCCCGCCACAGGGGTCATAGCACAGATACGCAGTATTTT	CSPRHRGHSTDTQYF
.	TRBV28	.	16	TRBJ1-6	TGTGCCAGCAGTTTATTACTTCGTGGGGGTGCTTCACCCCTCCACTTT	CASSLLLRGGASPLHF
TRBD1	TRBV6-6	.	12	TRBJ1-1	TGTGCCAGCAGGGGACAGAGCACTGAAGCTTTCTTT	CASRGQSTEAFF
TRBD2	TRBV4-1	few	16	TRBJ2-2	TGCGCCAGCAGCCTATCTAGCGGGGAGAACACCGGGGAGCTGTTTTTT	CASSLSSGENTGELFF
.	TRBV10-3	many	17	TRBJ1-6	TGTGCCATCAGGGCGGGGGACGGGACCGCGCAACAATCACCCCTCCACTTT	CAIRAGDGTAQQSPLHF
.	TRBV7-8	many	12	TRBJ2-1	TGTGCCAGCAGCCTCACCTACAATGAGCAGTTCTTC	CASSLTYNEQFF
.	TRBV7-2	.	12	TRBJ2-5	TGTGCCAGCAGCTTAATGAGGGGAACCCAGTACTTC	CASSLMRGTQYF
.	TRBV7-8	.	16	TRBJ1-1	TGTGCCAGCAGCTTAGGGGGGCCCTCCCCGAACACTGAAGCTTTCTTT	CASSLGGPSPNTEAFF
.	TRBV10-3	few	13	TRBJ1-1	TGTGCCTCCCCCGGGACGGGGAACACTGAAGCTTTCTTT	CASPGTGNTEAFF
.	TRBV6-2/TRBV6-3	.	15	TRBJ1-5	TGTGCCAGCACCACTCCTCGGGGGGGAGGTCAGCCCCAGCATTTT	CASTTPRGGGQPQHF
.	TRBV7-9	few	16	TRBJ1-4	TGTGCCAGCAGCTCCCGGCTGCGGGGAGAAAATGAAAAACTGTTTTTT	CASSSRLRGENEKLFF
.	TRBV29-1	few	12	TRBJ2-7	TGCAGCGTAGCCGACCACAGGTTCGAGCAGTACTTC	CSVADHRFEQYF
.	TRBV19	.	15	TRBJ1-4	TGTGCCAGTAGGTGGGGAACAGCAACCAATGAAAAACTGTTTTTT	CASRWGTATNEKLFF
.	TRBV18	once	15	TRBJ1-3	TGTGCCAGCTCACAAACCGGGCGATCCGAGTACACCATATATTTT	CASSQTGRSEYTIYF
TRBD2	TRBV29-1	few	16	TRBJ2-1	TGCAGCGCCCTGCCCCAGCGGGGAAGCTCCTACAATGAGCAGTTCTTC	CSALPQRGSSYNEQFF
.	TRBV18	few	13	TRBJ1-5	TGTGCCAGCTCTCAGGGTTTCAATCAGCCCCAGCATTTT	CASSQGFNQPQHF
.	TRBV18	few	14	TRBJ2-7	TGTGCCAGCTATGAACCGGGGTTGGGCTACGAGCAGTACTTC	CASYEPGLGYEQYF
.	TRBV20-1	few	14	TRBJ2-1	TGCAGTGCTAGAAGGGGGAGCTCCTACAATGAGCAGTTCTTC	CSARRGSSYNEQFF
.	TRBV6-6	few	17	TRBJ1-5	TGTGCCAGCAGTTACTCGATGGGGTTCTATAGCAATCAGCCCCAGCATTTT	CASSYSMGFYSNQPQHF
.	TRBV12-3/TRBV12-4	.	11	TRBJ1-6	TGTGCCAGCACTACCCAGGGGCCCCTCCACTTT	CASTTQGPLHF
TRBD2	TRBV6-5	.	12	TRBJ2-1	TGTGTCAGCAGCCCGACTAGCGAGATGGAGTTCTTC	CVSSPTSEMEFF
TRBD2	TRBV18	many	13	TRBJ2-7	TGTGCCAGCTCACCACGCGCGGGGGGCGAGCAGTACTTC	CASSPRAGGEQYF
TRBD2	TRBV5-6	.	17	TRBJ2-7	TGTGCCAGCAGCTCCTACCGACTAGCGGTTCTCAGTGCGGAGCAGTACTTC	CASSSYRLAVLSAEQYF
.	TRBV10-1	.	16	TRBJ2-1	TGCGCCAGCAGCGGCGTAGGGGCGAACTCCTACAATGAGCAGTTCTTC	CASSGVGANSYNEQFF
TRBD1	TRBV2	many	13	TRBJ2-7	TGTGCCAGCACCCGGGACAGGGAGTACGAGCAGTACTTC	CASTRDREYEQYF
.	TRBV28	.	14	TRBJ2-1	TGTGCCAGCAGTTTGCCGGGCCAGCTCAATGAGCAGTTCTTC	CASSLPGQLNEQFF
TRBD1	TRBV14	.	13	TRBJ1-2	TGTGCCAGCAGCCAGAACAGGGGGCAAGGCTACACCTTC	CASSQNRGQGYTF
TRBD2	TRBV4-2	few	16	TRBJ2-7	TGTGCCAGCAGCTCAGACTTAGCGGGGGGACTCGCCGAGCAGTACTTC	CASSSDLAGGLAEQYF
TRBD2	TRBV7-2	few	15	TRBJ2-1	TGTGCCAGCAGCCGAAGCGGGGGCGCCTACAATGAGCAGTTCTTC	CASSRSGGAYNEQFF
.	TRBV29-1	.	12	TRBJ2-3	TGCAGCGTTGTGATGGGCACAGATACGCAGTATTTT	CSVVMGTDTQYF
.	TRBV10-2	.	15	TRBJ2-5	TGCGCCAGCAGTCGGGGGGACAGTAGACAAGAGACCCAGTACTTC	CASSRGDSRQETQYF
TRBD2	TRBV2	.	16	TRBJ2-2	TGTGCCAGCACCCCCGGGGGGGCGATTAACACCGGGGAGCTGTTTTTT	CASTPGGAINTGELFF
.	TRBV6-2/TRBV6-3	.	13	TRBJ1-1	TGTGCCAGCAGTTACGGGCTGGGGCGGGAAGCTTTCTTT	CASSYGLGREAFF
.	TRBV12-3/TRBV12-4	.	12	TRBJ2-7	TGTGCCAGCAGTTTAGTGACAGTCAAGCAGTACTTC	CASSLVTVKQYF
TRBD2	TRBV18	few	17	TRBJ2-5	TGTGCCAGCTCACCCCTCGCCGGGACTAGCGGGGGAGAGACCCAGTACTTC	CASSPLAGTSGGETQYF
.	TRBV20-1	few	14	TRBJ1-1	TGCAGTGCTAGAGGGGGCTCCTCGAACACTGAAGCTTTCTTT	CSARGGSSNTEAFF
.	TRBV18	few	14	TRBJ1-4	TGTGCCAGCTCACCAGTTGGATTAGGCGAAAAACTGTTTTTT	CASSPVGLGEKLFF
.	TRBV3-1	.	15	TRBJ2-7	TGTGCCAGCAGCTCCGACAGCCGCCGCTCTAGCGAGCAGTACTTC	CASSSDSRRSSEQYF
.	TRBV3-1	many	13	TRBJ2-1	TGTGCCAGCAGCCAACTACAGATAAGTGAGCAGTTCTTC	CASSQLQISEQFF
.	TRBV7-9	.	14	TRBJ2-7	TGTGCCAGCAGCCCACCGGGGGGAAGGGGGCAGCAGTACTTC	CASSPPGGRGQQYF
.	TRBV3-1	.	13	TRBJ1-2	TGTGCCAGCAGCCAAGATCCGAGGGATGGCTACACCTTC	CASSQDPRDGYTF
.	TRBV29-1	.	11	TRBJ2-5	TGCAGCGTTGTCAGGGCCTTGGCCCAGTACTTC	CSVVRALAQYF
.	TRBV18	many	13	TRBJ2-3	TGTGCCAGCTCACCATCCCGCACAGATACGCAGTATTTT	CASSPSRTDTQYF
TRBD1	TRBV10-1	few	16	TRBJ2-7	TGCGCCAGCAGTCCAAGGATCTCCGGGACAGCCTACGAGCAGTACTTC	CASSPRISGTAYEQYF
.	TRBV7-6	few	12	TRBJ2-3	TGTGCCAGCGGGGAGGGCACAGATACGCAGTATTTT	CASGEGTDTQYF
.	TRBV12-3/TRBV12-4	many	14	TRBJ1-1	TGTGCCAGCAGTTATTTACAGGGGAACACTGAAGCTTTCTTT	CASSYLQGNTEAFF
.	TRBV24-1	many	13	TRBJ1-2	TGTGCCACCAGTCCGGGAGGGAACTATGGCTACACCTTC	CATSPGGNYGYTF
.	TRBV7-8	.	13	TRBJ1-4	TGTGCCAGCAGCTGGGACCGGGAAGAAAAACTGTTTTTT	CASSWDREEKLFF
.	TRBV12-3/TRBV12-4	few	15	TRBJ1-6	TGTGCCAGCAGACCCCACTTCGGGCCAAATTCACCCCTCCACTTT	CASRPHFGPNSPLHF
TRBD1	TRBV18	.	12	TRBJ1-1	TGTGCCAGCTCACCAGACAGGGCTGAAGCTTTCTTT	CASSPDRAEAFF